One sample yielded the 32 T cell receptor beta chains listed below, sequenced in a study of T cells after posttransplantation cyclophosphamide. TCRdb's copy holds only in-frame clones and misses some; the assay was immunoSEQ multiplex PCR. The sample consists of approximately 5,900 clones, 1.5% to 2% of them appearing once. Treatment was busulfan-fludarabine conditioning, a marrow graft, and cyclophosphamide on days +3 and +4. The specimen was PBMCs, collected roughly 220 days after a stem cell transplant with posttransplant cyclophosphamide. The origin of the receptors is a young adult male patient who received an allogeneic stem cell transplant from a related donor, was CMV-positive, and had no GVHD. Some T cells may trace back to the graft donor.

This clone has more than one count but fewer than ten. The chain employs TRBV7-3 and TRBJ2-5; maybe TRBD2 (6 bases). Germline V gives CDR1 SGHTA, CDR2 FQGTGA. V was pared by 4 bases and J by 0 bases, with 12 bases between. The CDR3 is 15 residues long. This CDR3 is CASSSSRDYQETQYF. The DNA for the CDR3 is TGTGCCAGCAGCTCCTCCAGGGACTACCAAGAGACCCAGTACTTC.

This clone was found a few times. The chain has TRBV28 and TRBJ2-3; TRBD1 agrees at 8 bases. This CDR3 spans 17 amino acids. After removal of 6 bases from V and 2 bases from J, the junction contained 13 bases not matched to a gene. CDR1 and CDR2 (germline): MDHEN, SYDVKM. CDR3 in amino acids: CASSRAPGGAITDTQYF. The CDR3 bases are TGTGCCAGCAGCCGAGCTCCAGGGGGCGCGATCACAGATACGCAGTATTTT.

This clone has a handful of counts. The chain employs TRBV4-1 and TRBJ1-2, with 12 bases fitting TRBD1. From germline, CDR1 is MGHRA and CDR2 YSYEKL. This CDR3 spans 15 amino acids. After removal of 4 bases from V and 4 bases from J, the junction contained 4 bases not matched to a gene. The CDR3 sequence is CASSPGQGAIYGYTF. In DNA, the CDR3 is TGCGCCAGCAGCCCGGGACAGGGGGCGATCTATGGCTACACCTTC.

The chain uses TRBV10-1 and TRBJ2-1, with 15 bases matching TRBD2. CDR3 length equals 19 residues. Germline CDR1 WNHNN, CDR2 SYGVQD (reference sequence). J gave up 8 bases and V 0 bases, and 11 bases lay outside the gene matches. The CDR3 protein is CASSESGLAGGTIADEQFF. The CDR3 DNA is TGCGCCAGCAGTGAGTCGGGACTAGCGGGAGGCACGATAGCGGATGAGCAGTTCTTC.

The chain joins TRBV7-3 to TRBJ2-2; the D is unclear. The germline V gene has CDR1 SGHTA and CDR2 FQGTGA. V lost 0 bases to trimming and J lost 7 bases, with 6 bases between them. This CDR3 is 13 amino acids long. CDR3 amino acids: CASSLTGDGELFF. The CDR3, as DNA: TGTGCCAGCAGCTTAACGGGCGACGGGGAGCTGTTTTTT.

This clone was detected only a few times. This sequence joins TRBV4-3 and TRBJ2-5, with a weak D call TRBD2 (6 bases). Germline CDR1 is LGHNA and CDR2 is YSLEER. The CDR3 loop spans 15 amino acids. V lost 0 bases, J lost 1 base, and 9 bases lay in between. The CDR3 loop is CASSQDRESQETQYF. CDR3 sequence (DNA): TGCGCCAGCAGCCAAGATCGGGAGTCCCAAGAGACCCAGTACTTC.

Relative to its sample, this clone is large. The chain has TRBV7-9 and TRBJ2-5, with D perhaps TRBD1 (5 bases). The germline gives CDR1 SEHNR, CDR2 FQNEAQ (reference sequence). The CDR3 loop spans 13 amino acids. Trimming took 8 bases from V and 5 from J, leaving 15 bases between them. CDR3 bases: TGTGCCAGCGGGAACTCGGCAGGGGAGACCCAGTACTTC. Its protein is CASGNSAGETQYF.

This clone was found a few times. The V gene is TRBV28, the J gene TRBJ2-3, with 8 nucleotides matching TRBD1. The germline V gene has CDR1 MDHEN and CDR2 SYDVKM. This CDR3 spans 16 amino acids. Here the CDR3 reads CGSRDRGHPRTDTQYF. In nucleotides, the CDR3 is TGTGGCTCAAGAGACAGGGGCCATCCTCGCACAGATACGCAGTATTTT. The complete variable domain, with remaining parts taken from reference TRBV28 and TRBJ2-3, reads DVKVTQSSRYLVKRTGEKVFLECVQDMDHENMFWYRQDPGLGLRLIYFSYDVKMKEKGDIPEGYSVSREKKERFSLILESASTNQTSMYLCGSRDRGHPRTDTQYFGPGTRLTVL.

The CDR3 spells CASSEWTGGRSNTEAFF. In nucleotides, the CDR3 is TGTGCCAGCAGTGAATGGACAGGGGGACGCTCGAACACTGAAGCTTTCTTT. The rearrangement links TRBV2 to TRBJ1-1; 10 bases are a match to TRBD1. The CDR3 sequence is 17 residues long. Germline CDR1 reads SNHLY; CDR2 reads FYNNEI. Trimming took 2 bases from V and 1 from J; bases not matched to a gene: 7.

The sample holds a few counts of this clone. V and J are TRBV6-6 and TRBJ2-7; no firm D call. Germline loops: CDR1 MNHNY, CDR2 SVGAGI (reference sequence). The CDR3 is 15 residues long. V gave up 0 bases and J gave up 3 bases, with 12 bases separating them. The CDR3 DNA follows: TGTGCCAGCAGTTACTCGAGGCGGCAAGACTACGAGCAGTACTTC. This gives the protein CASSYSRRQDYEQYF.

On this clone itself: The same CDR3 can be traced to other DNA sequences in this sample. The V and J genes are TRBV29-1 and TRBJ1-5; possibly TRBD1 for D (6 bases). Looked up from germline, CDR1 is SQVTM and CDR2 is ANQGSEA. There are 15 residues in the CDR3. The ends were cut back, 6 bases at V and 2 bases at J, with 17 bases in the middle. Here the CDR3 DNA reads TGCAGCGTGGGGGAGGGGGGGGTGGGCAATCAGCCCCAGCATTTT. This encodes CSVGEGGVGNQPQHF.

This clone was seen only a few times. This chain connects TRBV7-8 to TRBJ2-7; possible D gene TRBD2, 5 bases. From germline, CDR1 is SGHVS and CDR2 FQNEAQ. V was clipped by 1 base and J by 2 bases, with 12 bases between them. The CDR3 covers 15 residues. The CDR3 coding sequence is TGTGCCAGCAGCTTAGGAACTCCGGGGACCTACGAGCAGTACTTC. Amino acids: CASSLGTPGTYEQYF.

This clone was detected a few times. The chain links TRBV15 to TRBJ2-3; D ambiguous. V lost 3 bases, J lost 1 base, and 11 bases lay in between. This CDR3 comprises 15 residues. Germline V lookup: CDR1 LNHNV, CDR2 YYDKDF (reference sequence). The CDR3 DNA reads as TGTGCCACCAGCAGCCGGAAGGAGCGCACAGATACGCAGTATTTT. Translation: CATSSRKERTDTQYF.

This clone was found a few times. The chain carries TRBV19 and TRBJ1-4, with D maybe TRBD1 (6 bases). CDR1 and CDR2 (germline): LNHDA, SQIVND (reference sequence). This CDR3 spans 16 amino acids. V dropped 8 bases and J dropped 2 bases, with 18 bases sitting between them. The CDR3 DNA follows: TGTGCCAGTGCACAACACAGGGTCGCGACTAATGAAAAACTGTTTTTT. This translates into CASAQHRVATNEKLFF.

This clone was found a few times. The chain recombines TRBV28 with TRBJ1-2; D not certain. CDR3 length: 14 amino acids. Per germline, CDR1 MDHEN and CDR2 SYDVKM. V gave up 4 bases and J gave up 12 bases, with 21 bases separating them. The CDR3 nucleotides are TGTGCCAGCAGTTCCCTTTGGCGGGGAGGGTCGCACACCTTC. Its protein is CASSSLWRGGSHTF.

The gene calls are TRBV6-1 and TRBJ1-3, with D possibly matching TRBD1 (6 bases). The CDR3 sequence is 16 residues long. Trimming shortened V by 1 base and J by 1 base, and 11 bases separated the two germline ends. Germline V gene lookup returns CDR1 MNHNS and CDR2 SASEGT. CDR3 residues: CASSEVEGQSGNTIYF. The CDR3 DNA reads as TGTGCCAGCAGTGAAGTGGAAGGACAGTCTGGAAACACCATATATTTT.

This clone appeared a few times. This CDR3 is CASSPGVRETQYF. For the CDR3, the DNA is TGTGCCAGCTCACCAGGAGTCCGTGAGACCCAGTACTTC. V and J are TRBV18 and TRBJ2-5; D unresolved. The germline V and J ends were trimmed by 2 bases and 5 bases, with 9 bases remaining between them. This CDR3 has 13 amino acids. Looked up from germline, CDR1 is KGHSH and CDR2 is LQKENI.

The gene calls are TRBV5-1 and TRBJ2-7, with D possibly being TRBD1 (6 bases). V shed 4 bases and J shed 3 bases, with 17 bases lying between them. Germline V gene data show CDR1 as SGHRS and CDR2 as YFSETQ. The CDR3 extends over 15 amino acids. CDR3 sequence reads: CASSVITGFGYEQYF. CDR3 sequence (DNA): TGCGCCAGCAGCGTCATAACAGGGTTCGGCTACGAGCAGTACTTC.

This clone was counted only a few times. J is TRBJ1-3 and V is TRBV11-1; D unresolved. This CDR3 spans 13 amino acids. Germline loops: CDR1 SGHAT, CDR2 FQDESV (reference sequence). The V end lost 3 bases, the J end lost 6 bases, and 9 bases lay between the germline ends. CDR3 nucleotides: TGTGCCAGCAGCTTGAACACCGCAAACACCATATATTTT. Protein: CASSLNTANTIYF.

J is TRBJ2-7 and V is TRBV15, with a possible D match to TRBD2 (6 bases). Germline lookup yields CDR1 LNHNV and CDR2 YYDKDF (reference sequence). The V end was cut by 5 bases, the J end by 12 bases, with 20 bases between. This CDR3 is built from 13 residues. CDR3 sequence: CATSQDRSSAGYF. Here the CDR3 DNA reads TGTGCCACCAGCCAGGACCGTTCTAGCGCTGGGTACTTC.

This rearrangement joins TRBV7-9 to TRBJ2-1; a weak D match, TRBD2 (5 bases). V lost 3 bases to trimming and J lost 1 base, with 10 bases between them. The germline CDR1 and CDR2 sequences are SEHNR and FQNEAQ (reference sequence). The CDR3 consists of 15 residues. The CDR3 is CASSLGSGSYNEQFF. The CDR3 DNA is TGTGCCAGCAGCTTGGGGAGCGGTTCCTACAATGAGCAGTTCTTC.

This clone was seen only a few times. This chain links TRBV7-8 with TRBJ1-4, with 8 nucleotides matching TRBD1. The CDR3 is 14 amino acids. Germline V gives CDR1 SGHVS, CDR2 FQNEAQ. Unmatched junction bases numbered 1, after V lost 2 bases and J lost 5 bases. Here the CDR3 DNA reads TGTGCCAGCAGCTTACGGGACAGGAATGAAAAACTGTTTTTT. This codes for CASSLRDRNEKLFF.

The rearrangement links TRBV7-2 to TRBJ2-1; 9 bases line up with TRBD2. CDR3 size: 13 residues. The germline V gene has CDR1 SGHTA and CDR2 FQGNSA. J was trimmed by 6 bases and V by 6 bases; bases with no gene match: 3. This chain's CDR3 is CASSLAGSNEQFF. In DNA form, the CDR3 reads TGTGCCAGCAGTCTAGCGGGAAGCAATGAGCAGTTCTTC.

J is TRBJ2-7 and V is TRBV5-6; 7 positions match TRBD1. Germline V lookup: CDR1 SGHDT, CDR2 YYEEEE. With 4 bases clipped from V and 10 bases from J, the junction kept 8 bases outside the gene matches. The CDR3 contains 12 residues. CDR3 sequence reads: CASSEQDRAQYF. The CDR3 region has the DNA TGTGCCAGCAGCGAACAAGACAGGGCCCAGTACTTC. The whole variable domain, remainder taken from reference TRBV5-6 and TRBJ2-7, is DAGVTQSPTHLIKTRGQQVTLRCSPKSGHDTVSWYQQALGQGPQFIFQYYEEEERQRGNFPDRFSGHQFPNYSSELNVNALLLGDSALYLCASSEQDRAQYFGPGTRLTVT.

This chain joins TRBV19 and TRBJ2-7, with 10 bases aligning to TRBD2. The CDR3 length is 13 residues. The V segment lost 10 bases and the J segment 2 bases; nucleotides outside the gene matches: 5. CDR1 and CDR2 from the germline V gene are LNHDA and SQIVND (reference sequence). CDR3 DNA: TGTGCCACCCGGACTAGCGGCACCTACGAGCAGTACTTC. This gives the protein CATRTSGTYEQYF.

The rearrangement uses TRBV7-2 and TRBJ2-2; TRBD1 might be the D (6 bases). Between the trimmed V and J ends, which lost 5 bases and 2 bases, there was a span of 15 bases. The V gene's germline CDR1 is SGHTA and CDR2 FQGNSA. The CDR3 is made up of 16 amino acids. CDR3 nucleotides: TGTGCCAGCAGCGCCCGGCAGGGGTCTAACACCGGGGAGCTGTTTTTT. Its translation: CASSARQGSNTGELFF.

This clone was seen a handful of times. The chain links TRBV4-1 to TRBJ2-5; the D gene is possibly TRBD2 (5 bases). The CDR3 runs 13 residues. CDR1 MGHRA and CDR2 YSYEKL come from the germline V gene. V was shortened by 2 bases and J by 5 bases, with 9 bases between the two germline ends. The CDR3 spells CASSQSGVETQYF. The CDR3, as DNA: TGCGCCAGCAGCCAATCCGGGGTTGAGACCCAGTACTTC.

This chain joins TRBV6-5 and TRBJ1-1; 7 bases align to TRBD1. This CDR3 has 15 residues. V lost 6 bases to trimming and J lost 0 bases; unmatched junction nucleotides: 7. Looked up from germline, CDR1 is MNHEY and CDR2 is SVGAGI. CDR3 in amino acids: CASRKTGTVNTEAFF. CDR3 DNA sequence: TGTGCCAGCAGAAAAACCGGGACAGTGAACACTGAAGCTTTCTTT.

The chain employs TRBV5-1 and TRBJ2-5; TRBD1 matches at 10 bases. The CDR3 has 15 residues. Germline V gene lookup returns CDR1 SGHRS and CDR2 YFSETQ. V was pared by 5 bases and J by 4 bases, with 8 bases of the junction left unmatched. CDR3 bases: TGCGCCAGCAGGCAGACAGGGGGCGGATTAGAGACCCAGTACTTC. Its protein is CASRQTGGGLETQYF.

CDR3 sequence reads: CASSLDRGVSSPLHF. As DNA, the CDR3 is TGTGCCAGCAGCTTGGACAGGGGGGTGAGTTCACCCCTCCACTTT. The chain carries TRBV5-4 and TRBJ1-6, with 8 nucleotides matching TRBD1. Germline assignment: CDR1 SGHNT and CDR2 YYREEE (reference sequence). J lost 9 bases, V lost 0 bases, and 5 bases had no gene match. The CDR3 sequence is 15 residues long.

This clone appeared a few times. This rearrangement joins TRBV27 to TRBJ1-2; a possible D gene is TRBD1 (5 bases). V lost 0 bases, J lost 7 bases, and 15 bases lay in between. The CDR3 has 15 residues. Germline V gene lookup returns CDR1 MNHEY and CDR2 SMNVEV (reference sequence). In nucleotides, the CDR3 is TGTGCCAGCAGTTTATCGTCTTTGGGCAGGGCTGGCTACACCTTC. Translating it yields CASSLSSLGRAGYTF.

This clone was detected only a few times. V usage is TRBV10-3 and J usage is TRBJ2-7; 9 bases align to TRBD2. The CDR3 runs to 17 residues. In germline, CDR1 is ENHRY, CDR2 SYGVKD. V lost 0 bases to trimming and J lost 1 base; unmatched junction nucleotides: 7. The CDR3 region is CAISESLAGPKSYEQYF. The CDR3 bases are TGTGCCATCAGTGAGTCCCTAGCGGGGCCGAAATCCTACGAGCAGTACTTC.